Presented here are 30 T cell receptor beta chains from one specimen sequenced in a study (dated by TCRdb to about 2016). Libraries were constructed by RT-PCR. TCRdb names Illumina MiSeq as the instrument used. TCRdb handled the public reads itself, with Q25 trimming in fastp and clone calling in MiXCR, and kept productive beta chains. Every CDR3 protein is listed once, alongside the most common genes and DNA of its rows. For this sample there are about 700,000 distinct CDR3 sequences; 14% appear just once. Around 3.3% of the sample is held by the ten biggest clonotypes. Sequencing was performed on memory CD4+ T cells from blood. The receptors shown here come from a female donor in good health, serving as a healthy control.

J is TRBJ2-5 and V is TRBV20-1; 7 bases line up with TRBD2. Germline assignment: CDR1 DFQATT and CDR2 SNEGSKA (reference sequence). The CDR3 has 15 amino acids. The V gene end was trimmed by 4 bases and the J gene end by 5 bases; junction bases not matched to a gene: 13. CDR3 sequence (DNA): TGCAGTGCTATTCGAACTAGCGCCGAGGGGGAGACCCAGTACTTC. The encoded protein is CSAIRTSAEGETQYF.

This clonotype was picked up many times. The rearrangement joins TRBV6-1 to TRBJ1-2, with 8 positions matching TRBD1. The CDR3 sequence is 17 residues long. Germline trimming cut 4 bases from V and 2 bases from J; bases unmatched to any gene: 12. Germline V gives CDR1 MNHNS, CDR2 SASEGT. CDR3 nucleotide sequence: TGTGCCAGCAGTGGCAGCCCCGGGACAGGAGGGAACTATGGCTACACCTTC. This codes for CASSGSPGTGGNYGYTF.

The CDR3 reads CASSLTRTGDTQYF. The CDR3 nucleotides are TGTGCCAGCAGCCTCACCCGGACGGGGGACACCCAGTACTTC. The chain carries TRBV11-2 and TRBJ2-5, with a possible D match to TRBD2 (6 bases). The length of the CDR3 is 14 residues. Germline V gene sequence: CDR1 SGHAT, CDR2 FQNNGV. Trimming removed 5 bases at V and 8 bases at J, with 18 bases between. Using reference TRBV11-2 and TRBJ2-5 for the parts outside the CDR3, the full variable domain is EAGVAQSPRYKIIEKRQSVAFWCNPISGHATLYWYQQILGQGPKLLIQFQNNGVVDDSQLPKDRFSAERLKGVDSTLKIQPAKLEDSAVYLCASSLTRTGDTQYFGPGTRLLVL.

This clonotype occurred a few times. J is TRBJ1-2 and V is TRBV12-3 or TRBV12-4; tentative D call: TRBD1 (5 bases). The V end lost 6 bases, the J end lost 4 bases, and 15 bases lay between the germline ends. The length of the CDR3 is 14 residues. The CDR3 DNA reads as TGTGCCAGCAGCCCAAGGAGAGGGACCTATGGCTACACCTTC. It translates to CASSPRRGTYGYTF.

This clonotype has a count of ten or more. V is TRBV27 and J is TRBJ1-6, with 9 bases matching TRBD1. V was clipped by 6 bases and J by 9 bases; unmatched bases: 6. The CDR3 consists of 14 residues. Looked up from germline, CDR1 is MNHEY and CDR2 is SMNVEV (reference sequence). CDR3 coding DNA: TGTGCCAGCAGCGTAGGACAGGGGAGTTCACCCCTCCACTTT. It specifies CASSVGQGSSPLHF.

This clonotype was seen more than once but under ten times. J is TRBJ1-1 and V is TRBV11-1; D ambiguous. V was shortened by 1 base and J by 4 bases, with 16 bases between the two germline ends. Per the germline V gene, CDR1 is SGHAT and CDR2 is FQDESV (reference sequence). The CDR3 runs to 16 residues. This CDR3 is CASSLGRRALGTEAFF. DNA for the CDR3: TGTGCCAGCAGCTTAGGTCGTAGGGCTTTGGGCACTGAAGCTTTCTTT.

This clonotype was detected only a few times. The rearrangement uses TRBV20-1 and TRBJ1-6; D gene unclear. CDR1 and CDR2 (germline): DFQATT, SNEGSKA (reference sequence). V was trimmed by 5 bases and J by 6 bases, leaving 11 bases between them. The CDR3 loop spans 13 amino acids. The CDR3 is CSAVTGGNSPLHF. In DNA form, the CDR3 reads TGCAGTGCTGTGACGGGTGGTAATTCACCCCTCCACTTT.

The chain couples TRBV11-2 to TRBJ2-7, with TRBD1 matching over 7 bases. With 3 bases clipped from V and 9 bases from J, the junction kept 11 bases outside the gene matches. The CDR3 runs 14 residues. Germline V gene data show CDR1 as SGHAT and CDR2 as FQNNGV. The CDR3 nucleotides read TGTGCCAGCAGCTTCCAGACAGGGATGTCAGCGCAGTACTTC. Its protein product is CASSFQTGMSAQYF.

This chain links TRBV3-1 with TRBJ2-5; D not resolved. The CDR3 totals 13 residues. V was trimmed by 2 bases and J by 5 bases, leaving 9 bases between them. Per germline, CDR1 LGHDT and CDR2 YNNKEL (reference sequence). For the CDR3, the DNA is TGTGCCAGCAGCCAATCGGTCTCCGAGACCCAGTACTTC. Translation gives CASSQSVSETQYF.

This clonotype has ten or more counts. The V gene is TRBV7-8, the J gene TRBJ2-1; no reliable D call. Deletions cut 1 base from V and 0 bases from J, with 16 bases between. The CDR3 runs 18 residues. Germline CDR1 SGHVS, CDR2 FQNEAQ. The chain's CDR3 is CASSLGVAVITSYNEQFF. In nucleotides, the CDR3 is TGTGCCAGCAGCTTAGGCGTAGCCGTGATAACCTCCTACAATGAGCAGTTCTTC.

The table lists this clonotype with a few counts. Just one base apart from a much larger clone, this may be a read error. The V gene is TRBV6-1, the J gene TRBJ2-1; D is unresolved. Trimming shortened V by 5 bases and J by 9 bases, and 8 bases separated the two germline ends. Germline CDR1 is MNHNS and CDR2 is SASEGT. This CDR3 has 11 amino acids. Here the CDR3 reads CASSREVEQFF. For the CDR3, the DNA is TGTGCCAGCAGTAGGGAAGTTGAGCAGTTCTTC.

This clonotype was detected many times. V is TRBV10-3 and J is TRBJ1-1; 7 nucleotides agree with TRBD1. J lost 4 bases, V lost 8 bases, and 7 bases had no gene match. The CDR3 is 13 residues long. Germline CDR1 ENHRY, CDR2 SYGVKD. In DNA form, the CDR3 reads TGTGCCATCGGCGACAGGGCTGGCACTGAAGCTTTCTTT. Its protein is CAIGDRAGTEAFF.

This clonotype was seen a handful of times. The CDR3: CASSRKPGTGPSDTQYF. CDR3 DNA: TGTGCCAGCAGTCGAAAACCCGGGACAGGTCCGTCGGATACGCAGTATTTT. The chain recombines TRBV6-5 with TRBJ2-3, with 8 bases identical to TRBD1. The CDR3 runs to 17 residues. The trim removed 5 bases at V and 6 bases at J, leaving 16 bases unmatched. Germline V gene sequence: CDR1 MNHEY, CDR2 SVGAGI.

This clonotype appeared many times. The V gene is TRBV7-2, the J gene TRBJ2-3, with a possible D match to TRBD2 (5 bases). CDR1 SGHTA and CDR2 FQGNSA come from the germline V gene. The germline V and J ends were trimmed by 1 base and 5 bases, with 13 bases remaining between them. The CDR3 contains 15 residues. CDR3 amino acids: CASSLDATTGDTQYF. CDR3 bases: TGTGCCAGCAGCTTAGATGCGACTACTGGAGATACGCAGTATTTT.

This clonotype has just a few counts. This chain uses TRBV27 with TRBJ2-3, with no clear D. The CDR3 spans 15 residues. Trimming pared 4 bases from V and 0 bases from J, leaving 11 bases between. CDR1 is MNHEY and CDR2 is SMNVEV in the germline V gene (reference sequence). CDR3 nucleotides: TGTGCCAGCAGTTCTACCGCTTATAGCACAGATACGCAGTATTTT. This gives the protein CASSSTAYSTDTQYF.

The sample holds a few counts of this clonotype. This chain uses TRBV5-1 with TRBJ2-3, with a tentative D call TRBD1 (5 bases). This CDR3 has 15 residues. Between the trimmed V and J ends, which lost 4 bases and 1 base, there was a span of 13 bases. In germline, CDR1 is SGHRS, CDR2 YFSETQ. This CDR3 reads CASSMQGMGTDTQYF. DNA of the CDR3: TGCGCCAGCAGCATGCAGGGAATGGGCACAGATACGCAGTATTTT.

In regard to this clonotype: Possible read error: a much larger clone is one base away. The rearrangement joins TRBV5-1 to TRBJ1-2, with D uncertain. Germline CDR1 and CDR2: SGHRS and YFSETQ. V dropped 0 bases and J dropped 1 base, with 7 bases sitting between them. The CDR3 runs 14 residues. CDR3 residues: CASSLEEINYGYTF. CDR3 nucleotides: TGCGCCAGCAGCTTGGAGGAAATTAACTATGGCTACACCTTC. Supplemented by reference TRBV5-1 and TRBJ1-2, the full variable domain reads KAGVTQTPRYLIKTRGQQVTLSCSPISGHRSVSWYQQTPGQGLQFLFEYFSETQRNKGNFPGRFSGRQFSNSRSEMNVSTLELGDSALYLCASSLEEINYGYTFGSGTRLTVV.

This clonotype was observed at least ten times. J is TRBJ1-2 and V is TRBV4-1; 9 bases line up with TRBD1. The CDR3 totals 15 residues. Germline CDR1 reads MGHRA; CDR2 reads YSYEKL. Losses at the gene ends were 4 bases for V and 7 bases for J; bases not matched to a gene: 10. CDR3 loop: CASSPGTGTVSGYTF. The CDR3 nucleotides read TGCGCCAGCAGCCCAGGGACAGGGACGGTTTCTGGCTACACCTTC.

This clonotype has more than one count but fewer than ten. J is TRBJ2-1 and V is TRBV20-1; D uncertain. The CDR3 has 12 residues. V dropped 6 bases and J dropped 8 bases, with 14 bases sitting between them. The germline V gene encodes CDR1 DFQATT and CDR2 SNEGSKA (reference sequence). Here the CDR3 reads CSARWNSYEQFF. The CDR3 bases are TGCAGTGCGCGCTGGAATAGCTATGAGCAGTTCTTC.

The sample holds many counts of this clonotype. The chain links TRBV2 to TRBJ2-5; D possibly corresponds to TRBD2 (6 bases). V lost 4 bases and J lost 4, with 13 bases in between. The CDR3 runs to 14 residues. CDR1 SNHLY and CDR2 FYNNEI come from the germline V gene. For the CDR3, the DNA is TGTGCCAGCAGTGTCCGATTGGGAGGAGAGACCCAGTACTTC. It codes for CASSVRLGGETQYF.

This clonotype was found many times. The chain links TRBV28 to TRBJ1-4; D remains ambiguous. Germline V gene lookup returns CDR1 MDHEN and CDR2 SYDVKM. Trimming cost V 2 bases and J 4 bases, with 8 bases left between them. CDR3 length equals 14 residues. The CDR3, as DNA: TGTGCCAGCAGTTTAAAACAGAATAATGAAAAACTGTTTTTT. This translates into CASSLKQNNEKLFF.

This clonotype occurred a few times. The chain couples TRBV5-1 to TRBJ2-7; TRBD2 matches at 7 bases. This CDR3 has 15 amino acids. The trim removed 0 bases at V and 2 bases at J, leaving 5 bases unmatched. The germline V gene has CDR1 SGHRS and CDR2 YFSETQ. The CDR3 loop reads CASSLGDYDTYEQYF. The CDR3, as DNA: TGCGCCAGCAGCTTGGGGGACTACGATACCTACGAGCAGTACTTC.

This clonotype was detected only a few times. The chain has TRBV6-2 or TRBV6-3 and TRBJ2-3; tentative D call: TRBD1 (5 bases). This CDR3 has 11 residues. Germline V gene sequence: CDR1 MNHEY, CDR2 SVGEGT. V lost 8 bases to trimming and J lost 6 bases, with 9 bases between them. The CDR3 DNA is TGTGCCAGCGGGGCCTGGGATACGCAGTATTTT. Its translation is CASGAWDTQYF.

This clonotype was observed many times. The chain uses TRBV29-1 and TRBJ2-5, with a possible D match to TRBD2 (5 bases). This CDR3 is 12 amino acids long. The ends were cut back, 7 bases at V and 5 bases at J, with 14 bases in the middle. The germline CDR1 and CDR2 sequences are SQVTM and ANQGSEA. Here the CDR3 reads CSEREVGETQYF. The CDR3 nucleotides read TGCAGCGAGAGGGAAGTCGGGGAGACCCAGTACTTC.

This clonotype showed up just a few times. CDR3: CASSAHGGTSVYEQFF. The CDR3, as DNA: TGTGCCAGCAGTGCTCACGGGGGGACTAGCGTCTATGAGCAGTTCTTC. This chain connects TRBV6-1 to TRBJ2-1; TRBD2 agrees at 10 bases. This CDR3 region has 16 residues. Trimming cost V 4 bases and J 8 bases; bases outside gene matches: 11. Looked up from germline, CDR1 is MNHNS and CDR2 is SASEGT.

As concerns this clonotype: This may stem from a read error, because a much larger clone lies one nucleotide away. The chain couples TRBV10-3 to TRBJ2-1; D possibly corresponds to TRBD2 (6 bases). This CDR3 has 14 amino acids. CDR1 is ENHRY and CDR2 is SYGVKD in the germline V gene. V dropped 4 bases and J dropped 6 bases, with 13 bases sitting between them. CDR3 sequence: CAISAATSSNEQFF. The CDR3 region has the DNA TGTGCCATCAGTGCAGCCACTAGCAGCAATGAGCAGTTCTTC.

The sample holds many counts of this clonotype. The chain joins TRBV11-2 to TRBJ2-3; 7 bases align to TRBD2. The CDR3 contains 14 residues. Trimming took 7 bases from V and 2 from J; bases not matched to a gene: 6. Germline lookup yields CDR1 SGHAT and CDR2 FQNNGV. In DNA form, the CDR3 reads TGTGCCAGCACGAGGGGACTATCCACAGATACGCAGTATTTT. It codes for CASTRGLSTDTQYF.

This clonotype was counted at least ten times. The chain uses TRBV27 and TRBJ1-5; TRBD1 might be the D (6 bases). In germline, CDR1 is MNHEY, CDR2 SMNVEV (reference sequence). The CDR3 length is 14 residues. The V end was cut by 6 bases, the J end by 15 bases, with 24 bases between. The CDR3: CASSPPAVQGTRHF. Here the CDR3 DNA reads TGTGCCAGCAGCCCTCCCGCAGTGCAGGGGACGAGGCATTTT.

The chain has TRBV11-2 and TRBJ2-1; 9 bases match TRBD1. The CDR3 runs to 16 residues. V lost 3 bases, J lost 9 bases, and 12 bases stayed unmatched. Per the germline V gene, CDR1 is SGHAT and CDR2 is FQNNGV. The CDR3 sequence: CASSFRFRDRASEQFF. CDR3 DNA: TGTGCCAGCAGCTTCAGATTCCGGGACAGGGCGTCTGAGCAGTTCTTC.

This clonotype was observed many times. The V and J genes are TRBV27 and TRBJ2-2, with TRBD2 identical over 8 bases. J gave up 7 bases and V 2 bases, and 6 bases lay outside the gene matches. The CDR3 loop spans 15 amino acids. CDR1 and CDR2 (germline): MNHEY, SMNVEV (reference sequence). The CDR3 bases are TGTGCCAGCAGTTTAATGGGACTAGACGGCGGGGAGCTGTTTTTT. This sequence encodes CASSLMGLDGGELFF.